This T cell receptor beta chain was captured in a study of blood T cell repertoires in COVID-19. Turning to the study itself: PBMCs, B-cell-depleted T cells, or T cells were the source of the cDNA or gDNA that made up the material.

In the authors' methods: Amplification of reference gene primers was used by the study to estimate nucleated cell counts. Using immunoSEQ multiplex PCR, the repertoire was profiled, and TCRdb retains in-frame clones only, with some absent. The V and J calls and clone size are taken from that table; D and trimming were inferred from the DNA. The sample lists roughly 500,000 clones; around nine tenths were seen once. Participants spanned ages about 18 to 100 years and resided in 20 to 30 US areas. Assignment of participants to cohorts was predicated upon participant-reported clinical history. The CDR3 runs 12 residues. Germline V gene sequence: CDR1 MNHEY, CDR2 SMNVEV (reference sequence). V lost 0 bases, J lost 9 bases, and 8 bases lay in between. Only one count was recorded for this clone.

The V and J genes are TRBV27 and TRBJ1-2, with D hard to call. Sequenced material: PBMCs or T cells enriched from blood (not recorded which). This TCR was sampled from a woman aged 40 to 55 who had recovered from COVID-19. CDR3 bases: TGTGCCAGCAGTTTATCGGGCAGAAGCTACACCTTC. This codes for CASSLSGRSYTF.